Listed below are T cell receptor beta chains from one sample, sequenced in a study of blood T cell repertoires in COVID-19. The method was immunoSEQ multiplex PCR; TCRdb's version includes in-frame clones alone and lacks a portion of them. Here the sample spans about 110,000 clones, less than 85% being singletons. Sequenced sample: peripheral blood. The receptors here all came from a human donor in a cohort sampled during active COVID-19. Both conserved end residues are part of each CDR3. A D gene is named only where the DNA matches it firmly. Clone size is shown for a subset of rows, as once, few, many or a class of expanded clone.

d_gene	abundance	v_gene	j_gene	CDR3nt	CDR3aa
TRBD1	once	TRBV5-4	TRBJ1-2	TGTGCCAGCAGCTTCGGACAGGGGGATGGCTACACCTTC	CASSFGQGDGYTF
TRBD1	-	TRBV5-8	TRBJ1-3	TGTGCCAGCAGCCCAATTTCTCGACAGGGATACGCGCGAAACACCATATATTTT	CASSPISRQGYARNTIYF
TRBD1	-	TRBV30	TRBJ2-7	TGTGCCTGGAGTGTAGGTGGGACAGGGGGTAGGTACGAGCAGTACTTC	CAWSVGGTGGRYEQYF
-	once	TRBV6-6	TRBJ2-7	TGTGCCAGCAGTTACACGCCAGGTTTCTACGAGCAGTACTTC	CASSYTPGFYEQYF
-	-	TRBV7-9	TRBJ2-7	TGTGCCAGCAGCTTAGCAGGGGTTTCCTACGAGCAGTACTTC	CASSLAGVSYEQYF
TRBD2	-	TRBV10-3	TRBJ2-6	TGTGCCATCAGTGACCCGGGACGGGAGGGATCCTCTGGGGCCAACGTCCTGACTTTC	CAISDPGREGSSGANVLTF
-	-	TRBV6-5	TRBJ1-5	TGTGCCAGCAGCAGGTGGTCCAATAGCAATCAGCCCCAGCATTTT	CASSRWSNSNQPQHF
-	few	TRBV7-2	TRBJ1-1	TGTGCCAGCAGCTTATTACCAGAGAACACTGAAGCTTTCTTT	CASSLLPENTEAFF
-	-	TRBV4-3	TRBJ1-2	TGCGCCAGCAGCCAAGACCCTGACAGGCTGCGGACCTTC	CASSQDPDRLRTF
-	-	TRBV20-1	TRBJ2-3	TGCAGTGCTAGTTCCCCTAGCACAGATACGCAGTATTTT	CSASSPSTDTQYF
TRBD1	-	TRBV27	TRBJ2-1	TGTGCCAGCAGGACCGGGACAGGGAGGCTTGAGCAGTTCTTC	CASRTGTGRLEQFF
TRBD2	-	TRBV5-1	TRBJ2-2	TGCGCCAGCAGCTTGGGGACTAGTTCCGGGGAGCTGTTTTTT	CASSLGTSSGELFF
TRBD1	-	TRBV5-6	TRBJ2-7	TGTGCCAGCAGCAAGACGGGACAGGTCTACGAGCAGTACTTC	CASSKTGQVYEQYF
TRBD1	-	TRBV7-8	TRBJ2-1	TGTGCCAGCAGCTTAGCGTACGGACAGGCCCCCTACAATGAGCAGTTCTTC	CASSLAYGQAPYNEQFF
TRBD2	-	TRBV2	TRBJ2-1	TGTGCCAGCGGGGTAGCGGGGGCCCAAGAGCAGTTCTTC	CASGVAGAQEQFF
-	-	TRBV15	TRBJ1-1	TGTGCCACCAGCTTAGATGGGAGGACTGAAGCTTTCTTT	CATSLDGRTEAFF
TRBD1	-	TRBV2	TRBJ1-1	TGTGCCAGCAGGTTAGACAGGGTAACTGAAGCTTTCTTT	CASRLDRVTEAFF
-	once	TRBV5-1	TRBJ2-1	TGCGCCAGCAGCATACTAGACAGGCCCGCCAATGAGCAGTTCTTC	CASSILDRPANEQFF
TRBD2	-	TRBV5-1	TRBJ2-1	TGCGCCAGCACCGGGACTAGCGGGGGTGGTGAGCAGTTCTTC	CASTGTSGGGEQFF
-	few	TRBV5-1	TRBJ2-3	TGCGCCAGCAGCTTGGGGGCTTCCTCGGGCGGGGGCTTTACAGATACGCAGTATTTT	CASSLGASSGGGFTDTQYF
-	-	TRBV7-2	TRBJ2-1	TGTGCCAGCAGCCCAAGGGGGGGCTGGTACAATGAGCAGTTCTTC	CASSPRGGWYNEQFF
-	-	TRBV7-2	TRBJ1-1	TGTGCCAGCAGCGCGAGACGCGGGGACACTGAAGCTTTCTTT	CASSARRGDTEAFF
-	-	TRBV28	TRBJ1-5	TGTGCCAGCACCGGACAGCTCAATCAGCCCCAGCATTTT	CASTGQLNQPQHF
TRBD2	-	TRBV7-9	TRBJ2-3	TGTGCCAGCAGCCCCCTGCCTAGCGGGGTCACAGATACGCAGTATTTT	CASSPLPSGVTDTQYF
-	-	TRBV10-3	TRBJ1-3	TGTGCCATCAGTGCGGACAGAGACTCTGGAAACACCATATATTTT	CAISADRDSGNTIYF
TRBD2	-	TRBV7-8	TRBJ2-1	TGTGCCAGCAGCCCCTTAGCGGGGGGGTTTTACAATGAGCAGTTCTTC	CASSPLAGGFYNEQFF
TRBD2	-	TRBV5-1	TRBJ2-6	TGCGCCAGCAGCCTCGACAGGCGGGGGGTAGCTGGGGCCAACGTCCTGACTTTC	CASSLDRRGVAGANVLTF
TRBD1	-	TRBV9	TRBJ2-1	TGTGCCAGCAGCGCCCGGGACAGACCCTACAATGAGCAGTTCTTC	CASSARDRPYNEQFF
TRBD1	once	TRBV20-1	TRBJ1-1	TGCAGTGCGAGTTACGGGACAGTGGTTCGCGAAGCTTTCTTT	CSASYGTVVREAFF
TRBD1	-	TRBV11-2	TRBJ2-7	TGTGCCAGCAGCTTAAGTCCGGACAGGGGAACCTACGAGCAGTACTTC	CASSLSPDRGTYEQYF
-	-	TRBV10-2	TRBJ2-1	TGCGCCAGCAAAAATCACAGCTCCTACAATGAGCAGTTCTTC	CASKNHSSYNEQFF
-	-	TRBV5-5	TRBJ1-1	TGTGCCAGCAGCTTGGGTCTCGGGGGGCTCGGCGGCACTGAAGCTTTCTTT	CASSLGLGGLGGTEAFF
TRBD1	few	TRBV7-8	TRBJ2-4	TGTGCCAGCAGCTCATTGGACAGGCGGATAGCCAAAAACATTCAGTACTTC	CASSSLDRRIAKNIQYF
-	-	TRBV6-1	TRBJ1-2	TGTGCCAGCAGTGAACCGAGAGTGTATGGCTACACCTTC	CASSEPRVYGYTF
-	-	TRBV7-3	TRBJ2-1	TGTGCCAGCAGCCCCGGAAGAGGAATAGCCCCAGATGAGCAGTTCTTC	CASSPGRGIAPDEQFF
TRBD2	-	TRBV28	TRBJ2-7	TGTGCCAGCAGCCCCGGCGGGGGATACAAACGCCTCTTC	CASSPGGGYKRLF
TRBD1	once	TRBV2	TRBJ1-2	TGTGCCAGCGGCCAGACAGGGGGCGCGAAAGGCTACACCTTC	CASGQTGGAKGYTF
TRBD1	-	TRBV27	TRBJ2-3	TGTGCCAGCTGGACAGGGTCAGATACGCAGTATTTT	CASWTGSDTQYF
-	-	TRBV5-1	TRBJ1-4	TGCGCCAGCAGCTTCGGGGGTGGGGATGAAAAACTGTTTTTT	CASSFGGGDEKLFF
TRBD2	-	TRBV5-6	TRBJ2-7	TGTGCCAGCAGCTTATGGGGGGGACGCGTTCGACAGCAGTACTTC	CASSLWGGRVRQQYF
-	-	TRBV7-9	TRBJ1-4	TGTGCCAGCAGCTTGGTCCGGGGGAATGAAAAACTGTTTTTT	CASSLVRGNEKLFF
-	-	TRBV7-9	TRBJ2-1	TGTGCCAGCAGCTTTGTGGGGACTGGACGCAATGAGCAGTTCTTC	CASSFVGTGRNEQFF
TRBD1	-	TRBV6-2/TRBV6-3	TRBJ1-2	TGTGCCAGCAGTTATAGGGGGCGCGGAGGCTACACCTTC	CASSYRGRGGYTF
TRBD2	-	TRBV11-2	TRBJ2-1	TGTGCCAGCAGCGCAAGGGCGGGGGGGCCCGACAATGAGCAGTTCTTC	CASSARAGGPDNEQFF
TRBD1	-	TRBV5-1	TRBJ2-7	TGCGCCAGCACCCTTGGTGGGACAGGGGGCGCCGAGCAGTACTTC	CASTLGGTGGAEQYF
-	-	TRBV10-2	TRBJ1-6	TGCGCCAGCAGTGAAAGGAGCTCCTATAATTCACCCCTCCACTTT	CASSERSSYNSPLHF
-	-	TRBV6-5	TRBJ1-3	TGTGCCAGCAGTTACGGGAGAAGCTCTGGAAACACCATATATTTT	CASSYGRSSGNTIYF
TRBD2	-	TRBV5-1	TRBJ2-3	TGCGCCAGCAGCTTGGGCCCCGTTTCGACTAGCGGGCCGAGCACAGATACGCAGTATTTT	CASSLGPVSTSGPSTDTQYF